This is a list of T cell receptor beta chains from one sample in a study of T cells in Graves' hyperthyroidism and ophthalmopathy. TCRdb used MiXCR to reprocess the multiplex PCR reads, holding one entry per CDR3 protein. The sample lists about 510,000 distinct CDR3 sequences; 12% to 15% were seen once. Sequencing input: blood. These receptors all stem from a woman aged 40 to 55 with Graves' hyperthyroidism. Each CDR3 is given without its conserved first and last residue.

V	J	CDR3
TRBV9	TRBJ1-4	ASSDRDRGPSNEKLF
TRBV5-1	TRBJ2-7	ASSLGSPGQGNEQY
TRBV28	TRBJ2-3	ASSLSRTVSADTQY
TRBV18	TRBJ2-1	ASSPRDKLYNEQF
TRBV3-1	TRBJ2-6	ASSQDLGGSGANVLT
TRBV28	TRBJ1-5	ASSPRLLRTGNQPQH
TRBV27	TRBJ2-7	ASTKNLAGPYEQY
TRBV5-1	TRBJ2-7	ASSSGSLLSSYEQY
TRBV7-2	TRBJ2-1	ASSNPTPSGRVYNEQF
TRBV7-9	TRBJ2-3	ASSFTVTSSTTDTQY